This T cell receptor beta chain was identified during a study of regulatory T cells in long-lasting Graves disease. Study observations and caveats: Among persistent patients, a larger number of public clonotypes were shared (around 3,000) than among newly diagnosed patients (about 950).

Building the TCR beta libraries relied on iRepertoire HTBI primers, and CDR3 regions underwent Arm-PCR. Original data processing: Throughout the samples, researchers identified about 62 TRBV and approximately 13 TRBJ segments. TCRdb called the multiplex PCR reads again in MiXCR, with one record for every CDR3 protein. For this entry, the V and J calls and clone size follow TCRdb and not the study's own pipeline. The table records hundreds of thousands of distinct CDR3 sequences, 15% to 17% of them present only once. In this sample, this clonotype turned up many times. Its specificity is unknown. With 6 bases removed from V and 3 bases from J, the gap between germline ends came to 12 bases. The CDR3 has 13 amino acids. The germline CDR1 and CDR2 sequences are ENHRY and SYGVKD. Specified time point: newly diagnosed GD, antithyroid drugs for less than 3 months. PBMC RNA served as the TCR library source.

This sequence was found in a female donor with Graves disease. This chain joins TRBV10-3 and TRBJ2-7, with D uncertain. Specimen: peripheral blood mononuclear cells (PBMCs), collected at new diagnosis, from a patient treated with antithyroid drugs. The CDR3 DNA reads TGTGCCATCAGCCTCGATCAAAACTACGAGCAGTACTTC. Its translation is CAISLDQNYEQYF.